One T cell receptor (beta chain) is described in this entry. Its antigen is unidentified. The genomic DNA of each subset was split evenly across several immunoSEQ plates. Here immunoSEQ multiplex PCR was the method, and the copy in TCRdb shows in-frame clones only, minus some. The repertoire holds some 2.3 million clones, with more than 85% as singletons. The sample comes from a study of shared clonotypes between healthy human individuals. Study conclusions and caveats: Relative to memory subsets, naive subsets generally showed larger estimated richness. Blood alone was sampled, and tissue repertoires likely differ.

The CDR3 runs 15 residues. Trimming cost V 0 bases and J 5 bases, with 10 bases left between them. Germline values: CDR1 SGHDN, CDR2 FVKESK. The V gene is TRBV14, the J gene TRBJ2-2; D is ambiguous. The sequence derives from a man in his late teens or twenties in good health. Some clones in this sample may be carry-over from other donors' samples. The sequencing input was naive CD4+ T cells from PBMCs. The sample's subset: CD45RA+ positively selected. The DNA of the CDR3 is TGTGCCAGCAGCCAAGATGGTAGGGTTACCGGGGAGCTGTTTTTT. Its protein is CASSQDGRVTGELFF.